These 18 T cell receptor beta chains were all obtained from the same sample, sequenced in a study of control samples from healthy donors and cancer patients. Assay: immunoSEQ multiplex PCR; the TCRdb copy retains only in-frame clones and omits some. This table has over 200,000 clones, over 70% appearing once. The sample comprised PBMCs. The receptors were gathered from a woman aged 55 to 70 with lung cancer.

A few counts support this clone. The chain links TRBV18 to TRBJ1-5; D is uncertain. The length of the CDR3 is 13 residues. CDR1 and CDR2 (germline): KGHSH, LQKENI. Trimming took 6 bases from V and 1 from J, leaving 7 bases between them. The CDR3 nucleotides read TGTGCCAGCTCCGATAGCAGCAATCAGCCCCAGCATTTT. It is translated as CASSDSSNQPQHF.

This chain joins TRBV20-1 and TRBJ2-7; D remains ambiguous. This CDR3 comprises 11 residues. V lost 0 bases, J lost 5 bases, and 5 bases lay in between. Per the germline V gene, CDR1 is DFQATT and CDR2 is SNEGSKA (reference sequence). The CDR3 DNA reads TGCAGTGCTAGAGACGGAGACGAGCAGTACTTC. As protein: CSARDGDEQYF.

V usage is TRBV27 and J usage is TRBJ1-1; no definite D call. Per germline, CDR1 MNHEY and CDR2 SMNVEV (reference sequence). The CDR3 consists of 14 residues. Trimming cost V 2 bases and J 4 bases, with 11 bases left between them. Written as DNA, the CDR3 is TGTGCCAGCAGTTTAAGTCCGGTGGGCACTGAAGCTTTCTTT. The encoded protein is CASSLSPVGTEAFF.

This CDR3 reads CASSSLQGTDGYTF. CDR3 DNA sequence: TGTGCCAGCAGCTCCTTACAGGGAACGGATGGCTACACCTTC. This chain uses TRBV7-2 with TRBJ1-2, with D possibly being TRBD1 (6 bases). The CDR3 spans 14 residues. Trimming took off 4 bases at V and 6 bases at J, with 15 bases between the two ends. Germline CDR1 and CDR2: SGHTA and FQGNSA.

The V call is TRBV7-9, the J call TRBJ1-3, with D maybe TRBD1 (6 bases). The CDR3 spans 18 residues. V lost 1 base and J 4 bases, leaving 20 bases between the germline ends. Germline V lookup: CDR1 SEHNR, CDR2 FQNEAQ (reference sequence). CDR3 in amino acids: CASSLVVRTWGRGNTIYF. The DNA of the CDR3 is TGTGCCAGCAGCTTAGTAGTGAGGACGTGGGGGCGAGGAAACACCATATATTTT. The entire variable domain, with the rest obtained from reference TRBV7-9 and TRBJ1-3, is as follows: DTGVSQNPRHKITKRGQNVTFRCDPISEHNRLYWYRQTLGQGPEFLTYFQNEAQLEKSRLLSDRFSAERPKGSFSTLEIQRTEQGDSAMYLCASSLVVRTWGRGNTIYFGEGSWLTVV.

Concerning this clone: Different DNA sequences within this sample yield the same CDR3. The rearrangement links TRBV12-3 or TRBV12-4 to TRBJ2-7, with no clear D. V gave up 1 base and J gave up 3 bases, with 1 base separating them. This CDR3 comprises 11 residues. The CDR3 here is CASSLGYEQYF. The CDR3 DNA follows: TGTGCCAGCAGTTTAGGCTACGAGCAGTACTTC.

This chain connects TRBV29-1 to TRBJ2-3; 7 bases align to TRBD1. Germline CDR1 is SQVTM and CDR2 is ANQGSEA. The CDR3 sequence is 16 residues long. Trimming at V came to 1 base and at J to 2 bases, leaving 9 bases not matched to a gene. The CDR3 region has the DNA TGCAGCGTTGAAGGGAGGACAGGCCTACCCACAGATACGCAGTATTTT. Translated, it gives CSVEGRTGLPTDTQYF.

In this sample, this clone turned up once. V and J are TRBV15 and TRBJ2-1; unclear D gene. V lost 5 bases and J lost 4, with 6 bases in between. The CDR3 is 12 residues long. The germline V gene has CDR1 LNHNV and CDR2 YYDKDF (reference sequence). CDR3 sequence: CATSDGYNEQFF. CDR3 DNA: TGTGCCACCAGCGACGGTTACAATGAGCAGTTCTTC. The variable domain in full, with the rest retrieved from reference TRBV15 and TRBJ2-1, is DAMVIQNPRYQVTQFGKPVTLSCSQTLNHNVMYWYQQKSSQAPKLLFHYYDKDFNNEADTPDNFQSRRPNTSFCFLDIRSPGLGDTAMYLCATSDGYNEQFFGPGTRLTVL.

This chain joins TRBV25-1 and TRBJ1-3; D uncertain. CDR1 is MGHDK, CDR2 SYGVNS, per germline. CDR3 length equals 15 residues. Deletions cut 0 bases from V and 0 bases from J, with 6 bases between. CDR3 sequence: CASSEYQVSGNTIYF. CDR3 nucleotide sequence: TGTGCCAGCAGTGAATATCAGGTCTCTGGAAACACCATATATTTT.

This clone was picked up a small number of times. The chain combines TRBV3-1 (or the pseudogene TRBV3-2) with TRBJ1-3, with 8 positions matching TRBD1. V gave up 3 bases and J gave up 3 bases; unmatched junction bases: 4. Germline V lookup: CDR1 LGHDT, CDR2 YNNKEL (reference sequence). The CDR3 runs to 15 residues. The CDR3 protein is CASSQGQASGNTIYF. CDR3 nucleotide sequence: TGTGCCAGCAGCCAGGGACAGGCAAGTGGAAACACCATATATTTT.

In its sample, this clone was seen a few times. V is TRBV14 and J is TRBJ2-7; either TRBD1 or TRBD2 may fit D (6 bases each). This CDR3 spans 15 amino acids. Trimming pared 3 bases from V and 3 bases from J, leaving 15 bases between. Per germline, CDR1 SGHDN and CDR2 FVKESK. CDR3 in DNA: TGTGCCAGCAGCCAGGCCCCCGGAGGGGGCTACGAGCAGTACTTC. Its translation is CASSQAPGGGYEQYF.

The chain recombines TRBV27 with TRBJ1-6; D possibly corresponds to TRBD1 (5 bases). The CDR3 has 17 amino acids. Germline CDR1 reads MNHEY; CDR2 reads SMNVEV (reference sequence). Trimming cost V 1 base and J 4 bases, with 14 bases left between them. In DNA, the CDR3 is TGTGCCAGCAGTTTATTCGGGGCCGTGGGTTATAATTCACCCCTCCACTTT. Translating it yields CASSLFGAVGYNSPLHF.

The V call is TRBV4-1, the J call TRBJ2-1; tentatively, D is TRBD2 (5 bases). Germline V lookup: CDR1 MGHRA, CDR2 YSYEKL. The CDR3 is 17 residues long. V dropped 0 bases and J dropped 5 bases, with 17 bases sitting between them. The CDR3 DNA is TGCGCCAGCAGCCAAGATCCCCCTACCGGGGTAAACAATGAGCAGTTCTTC. Its translation is CASSQDPPTGVNNEQFF.

This clone was detected only a few times. The rearrangement joins TRBV28 to TRBJ2-3; TRBD1 matches at 8 bases. This CDR3 is 15 amino acids long. Germline values: CDR1 MDHEN, CDR2 SYDVKM. V lost 1 base and J lost 6; bases outside the gene matches: 6. The CDR3 region is CASSLSGGAADTQYF. CDR3 nucleotide sequence: TGTGCCAGCAGTTTATCAGGGGGCGCCGCGGATACGCAGTATTTT.

This clone was picked up one time. The genes are TRBV27 and TRBJ1-2; D gene unclear. V was pared by 5 bases and J by 1 base, with 11 bases between. Germline lookup yields CDR1 MNHEY and CDR2 SMNVEV (reference sequence). The CDR3 loop spans 14 amino acids. CDR3 sequence: CASSKQKDNYGYTF. The CDR3 DNA reads TGTGCCAGCAGTAAACAAAAAGATAACTATGGCTACACCTTC.

V usage is TRBV18 and J usage is TRBJ1-6; D remains unclear. Trimming removed 6 bases from V and 7 bases from J, with 10 bases in between. This CDR3 has 13 residues. Germline CDR1 KGHSH, CDR2 LQKENI. This CDR3 is CASSSQPNSPLHF. CDR3 nucleotides: TGTGCCAGCTCGTCGCAACCAAATTCACCCCTCCACTTT.

The CDR3 here is CATSLDRGRDQPQHF. For the CDR3, the DNA is TGTGCCACCAGCCTCGACAGGGGGCGCGATCAGCCCCAGCATTTT. The rearrangement joins TRBV15 to TRBJ1-5; 10 nucleotides line up with TRBD1. The CDR3 totals 15 residues. J lost 5 bases, V lost 5 bases, and 6 bases had no gene match. Germline loops: CDR1 LNHNV, CDR2 YYDKDF (reference sequence).

In this sample, this clone turned up once. The chain combines TRBV2 with TRBJ2-7, with 7 nucleotides matching TRBD1. CDR1 is SNHLY, CDR2 FYNNEI, per germline. This CDR3 is 15 amino acids long. With V trimmed by 5 bases and J by 1 base, 8 bases remained unmatched. The CDR3 loop reads CASSRRQGSSYEQYF. CDR3 nucleotide sequence: TGTGCCAGCAGTCGTCGACAGGGATCTTCCTACGAGCAGTACTTC. Full variable domain (remainder filled in from reference TRBV2 and TRBJ2-7): EPEVTQTPSHQVTQMGQEVILRCVPISNHLYFYWYRQILGQKVEFLVSFYNNEISEKSEIFDDQFSVERPDGSNFTLKIRSTKLEDSAMYFCASSRRQGSSYEQYFGPGTRLTVT.